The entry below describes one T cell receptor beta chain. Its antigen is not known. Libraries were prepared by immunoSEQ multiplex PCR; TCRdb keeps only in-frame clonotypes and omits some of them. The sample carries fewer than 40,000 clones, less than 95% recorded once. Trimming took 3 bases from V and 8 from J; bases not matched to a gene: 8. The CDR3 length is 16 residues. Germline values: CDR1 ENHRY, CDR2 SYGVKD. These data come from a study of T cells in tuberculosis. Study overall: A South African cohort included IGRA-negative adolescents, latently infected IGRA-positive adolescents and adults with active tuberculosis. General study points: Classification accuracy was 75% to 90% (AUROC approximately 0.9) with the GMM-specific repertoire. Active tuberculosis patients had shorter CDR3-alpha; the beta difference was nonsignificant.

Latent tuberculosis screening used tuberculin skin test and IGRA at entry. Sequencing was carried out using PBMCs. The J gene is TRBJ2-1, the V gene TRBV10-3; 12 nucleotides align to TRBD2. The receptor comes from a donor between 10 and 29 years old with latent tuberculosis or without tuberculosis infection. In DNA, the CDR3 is TGTGCCATCAGTGACCCTAGCGGGAGGGCCGTCGATGAGCAGTTCTTC. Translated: CAISDPSGRAVDEQFF.